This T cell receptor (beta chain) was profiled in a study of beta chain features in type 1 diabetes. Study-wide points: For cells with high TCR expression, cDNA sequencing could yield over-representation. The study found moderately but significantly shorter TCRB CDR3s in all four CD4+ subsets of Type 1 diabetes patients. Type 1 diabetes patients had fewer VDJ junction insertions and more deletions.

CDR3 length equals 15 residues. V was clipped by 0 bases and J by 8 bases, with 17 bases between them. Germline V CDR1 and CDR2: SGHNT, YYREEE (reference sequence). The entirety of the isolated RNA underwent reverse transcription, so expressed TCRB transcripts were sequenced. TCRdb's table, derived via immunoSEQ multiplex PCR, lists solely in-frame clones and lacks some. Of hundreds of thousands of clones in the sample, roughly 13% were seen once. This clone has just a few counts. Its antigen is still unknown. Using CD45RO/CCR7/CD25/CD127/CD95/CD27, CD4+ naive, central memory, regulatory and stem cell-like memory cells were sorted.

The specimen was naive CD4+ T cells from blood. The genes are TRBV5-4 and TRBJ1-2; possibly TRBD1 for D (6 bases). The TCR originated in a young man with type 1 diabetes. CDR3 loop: CASSLGQERLLGYTF. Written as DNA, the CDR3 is TGTGCCAGCAGCTTGGGACAGGAAAGGTTGTTAGGCTACACCTTC. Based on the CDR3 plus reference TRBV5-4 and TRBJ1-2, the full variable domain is ETGVTQSPTHLIKTRGQQVTLRCSSQSGHNTVSWYQQALGQGPQFIFQYYREEENGRGNFPPRFSGLQFPNYSSELNVNALELDDSALYLCASSLGQERLLGYTFGSGTRLTVV.